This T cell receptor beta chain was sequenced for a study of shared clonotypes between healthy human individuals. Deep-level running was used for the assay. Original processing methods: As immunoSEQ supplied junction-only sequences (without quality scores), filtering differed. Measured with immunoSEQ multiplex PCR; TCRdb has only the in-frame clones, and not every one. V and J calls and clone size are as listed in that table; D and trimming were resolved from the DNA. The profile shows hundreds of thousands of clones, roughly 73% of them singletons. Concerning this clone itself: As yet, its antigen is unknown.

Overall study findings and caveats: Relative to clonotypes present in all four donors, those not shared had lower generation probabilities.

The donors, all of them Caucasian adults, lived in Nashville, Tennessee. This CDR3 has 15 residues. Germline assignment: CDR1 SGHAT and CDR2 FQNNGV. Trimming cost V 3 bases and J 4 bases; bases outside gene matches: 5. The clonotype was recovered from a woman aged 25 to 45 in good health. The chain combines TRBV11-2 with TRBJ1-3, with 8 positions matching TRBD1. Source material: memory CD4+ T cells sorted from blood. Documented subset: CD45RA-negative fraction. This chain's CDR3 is CASSLAGGAGNTIYF. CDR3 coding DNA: TGTGCCAGCAGCTTGGCAGGGGGCGCGGGAAACACCATATATTTT. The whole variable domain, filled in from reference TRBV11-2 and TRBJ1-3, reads EAGVAQSPRYKIIEKRQSVAFWCNPISGHATLYWYQQILGQGPKLLIQFQNNGVVDDSQLPKDRFSAERLKGVDSTLKIQPAKLEDSAVYLCASSLAGGAGNTIYFGEGSWLTVV.